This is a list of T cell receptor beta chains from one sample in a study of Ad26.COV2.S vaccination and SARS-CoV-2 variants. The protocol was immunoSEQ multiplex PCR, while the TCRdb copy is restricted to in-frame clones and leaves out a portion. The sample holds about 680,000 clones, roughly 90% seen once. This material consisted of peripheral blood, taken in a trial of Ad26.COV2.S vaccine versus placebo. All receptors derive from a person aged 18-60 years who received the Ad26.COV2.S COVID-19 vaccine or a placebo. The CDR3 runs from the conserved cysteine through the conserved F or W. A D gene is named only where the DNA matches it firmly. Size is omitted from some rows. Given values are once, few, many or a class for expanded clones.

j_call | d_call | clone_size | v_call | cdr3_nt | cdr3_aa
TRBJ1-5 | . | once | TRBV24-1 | TGTGCCACCAGTCCGGCCGGGGGAAGCAATCAGCCCCAGCATTTT | CATSPAGGSNQPQHF
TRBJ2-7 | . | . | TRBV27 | TGTGCCAGCAGTCCCCGCCCCCACCACGAGCAGTACTTC | CASSPRPHHEQYF
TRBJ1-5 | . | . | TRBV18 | TGTGCCAGCTCACCACAGGATAGCAATCAGCCCCAGCATTTT | CASSPQDSNQPQHF
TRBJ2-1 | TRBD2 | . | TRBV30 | TGTGCCTGGAGTGTCAGGGAGCGGGGGCAGTTCTTC | CAWSVRERGQFF
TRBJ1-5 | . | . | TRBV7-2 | TGTGCCAGCAGCTTTCCCGGCGGGGCCCAGCATTTT | CASSFPGGAQHF
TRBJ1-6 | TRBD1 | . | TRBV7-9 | TGTGCCAGCAGCTTAGCGGAGGGGGCCTTCTCCTATAATTCACCCCTCCACTTT | CASSLAEGAFSYNSPLHF
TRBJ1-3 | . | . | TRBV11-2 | TGTGCCAGCAGCTTAGGTAAAGGGGCCGGAAACACCATATATTTT | CASSLGKGAGNTIYF
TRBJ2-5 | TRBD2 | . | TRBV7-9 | TGTGCCAGCAGCTTCTGGGGAGGGGAGACCCAGTACTTC | CASSFWGGETQYF
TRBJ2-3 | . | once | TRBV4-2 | TGTGCCAGCAGCCAAGAGAGAGATACGCAGTATTTT | CASSQERDTQYF
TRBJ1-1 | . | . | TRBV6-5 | TGTGCCAGCAGAGTCACAGGGACTGCTGAAGCTTTCTTT | CASRVTGTAEAFF
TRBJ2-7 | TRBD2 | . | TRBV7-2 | TGTGCCAGCAGCTCGGGACTAGCGGGAGTCTACGAGCAGTACTTC | CASSSGLAGVYEQYF
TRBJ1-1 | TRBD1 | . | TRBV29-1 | TGCAGCGTTGAAGGACAGGGCTACACTGAAGCTTTCTTT | CSVEGQGYTEAFF
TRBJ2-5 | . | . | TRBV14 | TGTGCCAGCAGCCACTTTCTCACGGGGGAGACCCAGTACTTC | CASSHFLTGETQYF
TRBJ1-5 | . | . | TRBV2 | TGTGCCAGCAGCCAGACGGTAAACAATCAGCCCCAGCATTTT | CASSQTVNNQPQHF
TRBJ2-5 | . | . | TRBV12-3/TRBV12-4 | TGTGCCAGCACCGAGCAGGGAAGAGAGACCCAGTACTTC | CASTEQGRETQYF
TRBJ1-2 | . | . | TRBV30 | TGTGCCTTCAGACCTAAGGCAAATTATGGCTACACCTTC | CAFRPKANYGYTF
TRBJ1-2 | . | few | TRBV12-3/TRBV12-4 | TGTGCCAGCAGTAGCCGTTATGGCTACACCTTC | CASSSRYGYTF
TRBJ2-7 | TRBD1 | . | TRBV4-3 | TGCGCCAGCAGCCAAGATCGGACAGGGGGTTACGAGCAGTACTTC | CASSQDRTGGYEQYF
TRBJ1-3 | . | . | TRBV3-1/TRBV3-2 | TGTGCCAGCAGCCCCCGCGGGCCATTCAGCTCTGGAAACACCATATATTTT | CASSPRGPFSSGNTIYF
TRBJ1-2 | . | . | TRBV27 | TGTGCCAGCAGTTTAGACCGAACGGCCTATTATGGCTACACCTTC | CASSLDRTAYYGYTF
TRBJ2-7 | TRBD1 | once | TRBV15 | TGTGCCACCAGCAGGCCCCCCGGGACAGGGACCTACGAGCAGTACTTC | CATSRPPGTGTYEQYF
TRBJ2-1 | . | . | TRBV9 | TGTGCCAGCAGCGCCCCCGGGGTACTGCAGTTCTTC | CASSAPGVLQFF
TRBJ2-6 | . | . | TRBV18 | TGTGCCAGCTCACCAATCGATCCGGTCTCTGGGGCCAACGTCCTGACTTTC | CASSPIDPVSGANVLTF
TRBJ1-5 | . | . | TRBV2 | TGTGCCAGCAGGGAGACAGACAATAGCAATCAGCCCCAGCATTTT | CASRETDNSNQPQHF
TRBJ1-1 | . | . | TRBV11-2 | TGTGCCAGCAGCCGTGAGCCTACAGGGTACACTGAAGCTTTCTTT | CASSREPTGYTEAFF
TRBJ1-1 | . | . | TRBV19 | TGTGCCAGTAGTATATGGCAGCTCGACGCTGAAGCTTTCTTT | CASSIWQLDAEAFF
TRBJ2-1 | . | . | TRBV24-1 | TGTGCCACCAGTGATTCGTTGGTAACAGGCGAGCAGTTCTTC | CATSDSLVTGEQFF
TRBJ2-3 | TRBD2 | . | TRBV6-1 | TGTGCCAGCAGTGAAGGAAGCGGGGGTGGGGATACGCAGTATTTT | CASSEGSGGGDTQYF
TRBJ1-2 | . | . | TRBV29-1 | TGCAGCGTTTCGGTAGGACAGAATAACTATGGCTACACCTTC | CSVSVGQNNYGYTF
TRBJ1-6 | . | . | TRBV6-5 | TGTGCCAGCCGAAGCTATAATTCACCCCTCCACTTT | CASRSYNSPLHF
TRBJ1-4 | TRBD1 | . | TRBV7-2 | TGTGCCAGCAGCGCGGACAGGGATACTAATGAAAAACTGTTTTTT | CASSADRDTNEKLFF
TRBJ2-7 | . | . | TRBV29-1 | TGCAGCGTTAAGGAGGGGATCTCCTACGAGCAGTACTTC | CSVKEGISYEQYF
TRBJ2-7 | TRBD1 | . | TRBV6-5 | TGTGCCAGCAGATACCTTTGGACAGGGAGCTCCTACGAGCAGTACTTC | CASRYLWTGSSYEQYF
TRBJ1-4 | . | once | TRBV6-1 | TGTGCCAGCAGTTTTTACCGGAATGAAAAACTGTTTTTT | CASSFYRNEKLFF
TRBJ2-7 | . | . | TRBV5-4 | TGTGCCAGCAGCCTCGGGACCTACGAGCAGTACTTC | CASSLGTYEQYF
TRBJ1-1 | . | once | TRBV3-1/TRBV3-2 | TGTGCCAGCAGCCCCGGGACGGGGACTGAAGCTTTCTTT | CASSPGTGTEAFF
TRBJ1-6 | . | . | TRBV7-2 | TGTGCCAGCGGTACATTCTATAATTCACCCCTCCACTTT | CASGTFYNSPLHF
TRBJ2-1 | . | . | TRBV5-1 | TGCGCCAGCAGCTTTGGCGGGGCCAGCTACAATGAGCAGTTCTTC | CASSFGGASYNEQFF
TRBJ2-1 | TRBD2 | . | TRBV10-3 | TGTGCCATCAGTGAGTCGAGGGGCGGGAGAAATGAGCAGTTCTTC | CAISESRGGRNEQFF
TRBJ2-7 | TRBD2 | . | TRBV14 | TGTGCCAGCAGCCTCATGACTAGCTTCGAGTCCTACGAGCAGTACTTC | CASSLMTSFESYEQYF
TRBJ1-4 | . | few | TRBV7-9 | TGTGCCAGCGAAGGCAGGGGCGAAAAACTGTTTTTT | CASEGRGEKLFF
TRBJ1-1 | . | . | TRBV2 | TGTGCCAGCAGTGAAGCGGATGACAGATTGAACACTGAAGCTTTCTTT | CASSEADDRLNTEAFF
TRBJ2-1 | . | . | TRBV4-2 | TGTGCCAGCAGCCAGACCTTTTTAGCAACTGAGCAGTTCTTC | CASSQTFLATEQFF
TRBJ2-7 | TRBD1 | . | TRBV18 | TGTGCCAGCTCACCGGACAGGGAACGGTACGAGCAGTACTTC | CASSPDRERYEQYF
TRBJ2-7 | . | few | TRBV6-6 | TGTGCCAGCAGTTACGATGATGTCTACGAGCAGTACTTC | CASSYDDVYEQYF
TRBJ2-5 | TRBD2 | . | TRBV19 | TGTGCCAGTAGTAGCAGACTAGCGAAAGTTCAAGAGACCCAGTACTTC | CASSSRLAKVQETQYF
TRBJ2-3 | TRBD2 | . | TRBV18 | TGTGCCAGCTCGCTATTGCGGGGGTCGGCAGATACGCAGTATTTT | CASSLLRGSADTQYF
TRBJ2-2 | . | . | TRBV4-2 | TGTGCCAGCAGCCAAGAGAGAGCGGGGAACACCGGGGAGCTGTTTTTT | CASSQERAGNTGELFF
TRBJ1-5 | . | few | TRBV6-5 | TGTGCCAGCAGTTACGGGACCGATCAGCCCCAGCATTTT | CASSYGTDQPQHF